These 31 T cell receptor beta chains share one sample of origin, sequenced in a study of T cell responses to AZD1222 COVID-19 vaccine. This table comes from immunoSEQ multiplex PCR, and its TCRdb copy is limited to in-frame clones, with some not included. This sample yields approximately 90,000 clones, of which approximately 88% are seen a single time; 15% to 20% belongs to the top ten. The source material was peripheral blood, sampled on day 0 of AZD1222 vaccination. The receptors shown here come from an adult in good health.

This clone has a handful of counts. This chain connects TRBV5-1 to TRBJ2-3; D not resolved. V was pared by 0 bases and J by 2 bases, with 10 bases between. Germline CDR1 SGHRS, CDR2 YFSETQ. The CDR3 is 15 amino acids. The CDR3 nucleotides are TGCGCCAGCAGCTTGGCTATAACCCCCACAGATACGCAGTATTTT. This sequence encodes CASSLAITPTDTQYF.

This clone has just one count. The genes are TRBV14 and TRBJ2-3; TRBD2 matches 11 bases. CDR3 length: 19 residues. V gave up 5 bases and J gave up 2 bases; unmatched junction bases: 15. The germline V gene has CDR1 SGHDN and CDR2 FVKESK. The CDR3 region is CASSCASLAGDCNTDTQYF. The CDR3 DNA sequence: TGTGCCAGCAGCTGCGCTTCACTAGCGGGAGACTGCAACACAGATACGCAGTATTTT.

This rearrangement joins TRBV28 to TRBJ1-3; D is uncertain. V lost 4 bases, J lost 0 bases, and 10 bases lay in between. CDR1 MDHEN and CDR2 SYDVKM come from the germline V gene. The CDR3 extends over 15 amino acids. In DNA form, the CDR3 reads TGTGCCAGCAGTTCCCGCCCCGCCTCTGGAAACACCATATATTTT. Amino acids: CASSSRPASGNTIYF.

The genes are TRBV7-2 and TRBJ2-1; D is ambiguous. The V and J ends lost 3 bases and 9 bases respectively, with 9 bases between them. The germline V gene encodes CDR1 SGHTA and CDR2 FQGNSA. This CDR3 has 12 residues. CDR3 protein: CASSFQHGEQFF. DNA for the CDR3: TGTGCCAGCAGCTTTCAACATGGTGAGCAGTTCTTC. The full variable domain, in which reference TRBV7-2 and TRBJ2-1 provide the parts outside the CDR3, is GAGVSQSPSNKVTEKGKDVELRCDPISGHTALYWYRQSLGQGLEFLIYFQGNSAPDKSGLPSDRFSAERTGGSVSTLTIQRTQQEDSAVYLCASSFQHGEQFFGPGTRLTVL.

The chain has TRBV4-1 and TRBJ2-7, with D perhaps TRBD1 (6 bases). V was trimmed by 5 bases and J by 11 bases, leaving 25 bases between them. The CDR3 is 15 amino acids. CDR1 is MGHRA, CDR2 YSYEKL, per germline. The CDR3 coding sequence is TGCGCCAGCAGCAAATGGGACACCGACTCCCCAATAGAGTACTTC. This translates into CASSKWDTDSPIEYF.

V and J are TRBV7-2 and TRBJ1-3, with D possibly matching TRBD1 (6 bases). V shed 5 bases and J shed 7 bases, with 9 bases lying between them. In germline, CDR1 is SGHTA, CDR2 FQGNSA. The CDR3 runs 12 residues. CDR3 region: CASSNRVNTIYF. As DNA, the CDR3 is TGTGCCAGCAGCAACAGGGTCAACACCATATATTTT.

CDR3 in amino acids: CASSLEQGVYYGYTF. The DNA for the CDR3 is TGTGCCAGCAGCTTAGAGCAGGGGGTTTACTATGGCTACACCTTC. The V and J genes are TRBV7-2 and TRBJ1-2; 7 bases are shared with TRBD1. In germline, CDR1 is SGHTA, CDR2 FQGNSA. V was clipped by 1 base and J by 3 bases; unmatched bases: 5. The CDR3 loop spans 15 amino acids.

The CDR3 loop is CASSRDGRTDTQYF. Here the CDR3 DNA reads TGTGCCAGTTCGAGGGACGGACGCACAGATACGCAGTATTTT. The chain couples TRBV19 to TRBJ2-3; the D gene could be TRBD1 or TRBD2 (5 bases each). Germline CDR1 reads LNHDA; CDR2 reads SQIVND (reference sequence). This CDR3 is built from 14 residues. Trimming cost V 8 bases and J 1 base, with 13 bases left between them.

The chain recombines TRBV15 with TRBJ2-4; D may be TRBD2 (6 bases). Germline CDR1 and CDR2: LNHNV and YYDKDF (reference sequence). This CDR3 comprises 14 residues. Between the trimmed V and J ends, which lost 5 bases and 3 bases, there was a span of 11 bases. CDR3 in DNA: TGTGCCACCAGCCTCAGGGAGGTCAAAAACATTCAGTACTTC. Translating gives CATSLREVKNIQYF.

CDR3 sequence (DNA): TGTGCCAGCAGCCAGATCTACTCTGAAGCTTTCTTT. It encodes CASSQIYSEAFF. The rearrangement joins TRBV3-1 (or the pseudogene TRBV3-2) to TRBJ1-1; D not resolved. Germline V gene data show CDR1 as LGHDT and CDR2 as YNNKEL (reference sequence). The length of the CDR3 is 12 residues. Deletions cut 3 bases from V and 6 bases from J, with 8 bases between.

The table lists this clone with a count of one. The rearrangement links TRBV20-1 to TRBJ1-1; D gene unclear. The germline V and J ends were trimmed by 6 bases and 8 bases, with 10 bases remaining between them. The CDR3 extends over 10 amino acids. Germline V gene sequence: CDR1 DFQATT, CDR2 SNEGSKA (reference sequence). The CDR3 loop is CSAARAEAFF. CDR3 nucleotides: TGCAGTGCGGCGAGAGCGGAAGCTTTCTTT.

J is TRBJ1-1 and V is TRBV30; D remains unclear. CDR3 size: 15 residues. CDR1 is GTSNPN, CDR2 SVGIG, per germline (reference sequence). V was pared by 3 bases and J by 1 base, with 15 bases between. CDR3 DNA sequence: TGTGCCTGGAGACAATTTAGGACTTCGAACACTGAAGCTTTCTTT. As protein: CAWRQFRTSNTEAFF.

The chain links TRBV6-5 to TRBJ1-1, with a weak D call TRBD1 (5 bases). CDR3 size: 14 residues. Deletions cut 7 bases from V and 0 bases from J, with 12 bases between. Germline CDR1 MNHEY, CDR2 SVGAGI. The CDR3 region is CASTDGGLNTEAFF. CDR3 bases: TGTGCCAGCACCGACGGGGGTCTGAACACTGAAGCTTTCTTT.

This clone occurred once. The chain links TRBV5-1 to TRBJ1-1; 9 bases align to TRBD1. The ends lost 4 bases at V and 11 bases at J; junction bases unmatched: 6. Germline lookup yields CDR1 SGHRS and CDR2 YFSETQ. The CDR3 has 12 residues. Here the CDR3 reads CASSAGQGYAFF. The DNA of the CDR3 is TGCGCCAGCAGCGCAGGACAGGGGTACGCTTTCTTT.

There are a few counts of this clone. The chain carries TRBV28 and TRBJ1-4, with D uncertain. This CDR3 spans 17 amino acids. The V end was cut by 6 bases, the J end by 3 bases, with 20 bases between. Germline V gives CDR1 MDHEN, CDR2 SYDVKM. The CDR3 bases are TGTGCCAGCAGGGCCTCCCCAGGACGAGTGGCTAATGAAAAACTGTTTTTT. Its protein product is CASRASPGRVANEKLFF.

The chain employs TRBV30 and TRBJ1-1, with 8 bases identical to TRBD1. The CDR3 is 12 residues long. Germline V gives CDR1 GTSNPN, CDR2 SVGIG (reference sequence). Trimming at V came to 5 bases and at J to 4 bases, leaving 3 bases not matched to a gene. The CDR3 protein is CAWADRATEAFF. In nucleotides, the CDR3 is TGTGCCTGGGCGGACAGGGCCACTGAAGCTTTCTTT.

The rearrangement joins TRBV7-2 to TRBJ2-7; possible D gene TRBD2, 6 bases. The CDR3 runs to 13 residues. The V end was cut by 5 bases, the J end by 0 bases, with 8 bases between. Germline CDR1 is SGHTA and CDR2 is FQGNSA. The CDR3 loop is CASSRDSSYEQYF. CDR3 nucleotide sequence: TGTGCCAGCAGCCGGGACTCCTCCTACGAGCAGTACTTC.

J is TRBJ2-5 and V is TRBV6-6; D gene uncertain. Deletions cut 8 bases from V and 5 bases from J, with 15 bases between. This CDR3 has 13 residues. Germline V gives CDR1 MNHNY, CDR2 SVGAGI (reference sequence). CDR3 in DNA: TGTGCCAGCGGACCGACTGTGGAGGAGACCCAGTACTTC. Its protein is CASGPTVEETQYF.

The chain has TRBV5-8 and TRBJ2-1, with D uncertain. The CDR3 consists of 15 residues. Germline V gene sequence: CDR1 SGHTS, CDR2 YDEGEE. The V and J ends lost 4 bases and 3 bases respectively, with 14 bases between them. In DNA, the CDR3 is TGTGCCAGCAGCAAAGGAAGCTACGACTACAATGAGCAGTTCTTC. It codes for CASSKGSYDYNEQFF. The full variable domain, in which reference TRBV5-8 and TRBJ2-1 provide the parts outside the CDR3, is EAGVTQSPTHLIKTRGQQATLRCSPISGHTSVYWYQQALGLGLQFLLWYDEGEERNRGNFPPRFSGRQFPNYSSELNVNALELEDSALYLCASSKGSYDYNEQFFGPGTRLTVL.

The chain has TRBV5-1 and TRBJ2-5; D is unresolved. CDR1 is SGHRS, CDR2 YFSETQ, per germline. This CDR3 region has 15 residues. The germline V and J ends were trimmed by 7 bases and 4 bases, with 20 bases remaining between them. CDR3: CASGPSLQAGETQYF. In DNA form, the CDR3 reads TGCGCCAGCGGCCCGTCTCTTCAGGCAGGAGAGACCCAGTACTTC. Supplemented by reference TRBV5-1 and TRBJ2-5, the full variable domain reads KAGVTQTPRYLIKTRGQQVTLSCSPISGHRSVSWYQQTPGQGLQFLFEYFSETQRNKGNFPGRFSGRQFSNSRSEMNVSTLELGDSALYLCASGPSLQAGETQYFGPGTRLLVL.

The V and J genes are TRBV3-1 (or the pseudogene TRBV3-2) and TRBJ2-1; a possible D gene is TRBD1 (6 bases). The CDR3 loop spans 17 amino acids. V lost 5 bases and J 3 bases, leaving 20 bases between the germline ends. CDR1 and CDR2 (germline): LGHDT, YNNKEL (reference sequence). The CDR3 nucleotides are TGTGCCAGCAGCGAAGCATTATTGACAGGATACTACAATGAGCAGTTCTTC. This encodes CASSEALLTGYYNEQFF.

The V call is TRBV19, the J call TRBJ1-4, with unresolved D. The CDR3 spans 16 residues. CDR1 is LNHDA, CDR2 SQIVND, per germline (reference sequence). The V gene lost 0 bases and the J gene lost 3 bases, with 11 bases spanning the gap. CDR3 amino acids: CASSIDRLGANEKLFF. The CDR3 nucleotides read TGTGCCAGTAGTATAGACCGTCTCGGAGCTAATGAAAAACTGTTTTTT.

The chain joins TRBV24-1 to TRBJ2-2; the D is unclear. V gave up 1 base and J gave up 6 bases, with 11 bases separating them. The CDR3 totals 15 residues. From germline, CDR1 is KGHDR and CDR2 SFDVKD. CDR3 coding DNA: TGTGCCACCAGTGATTTAGGCGTGGGATCCGGGGAGCTGTTTTTT. Its protein is CATSDLGVGSGELFF.

V usage is TRBV4-2 and J usage is TRBJ2-7; perhaps TRBD2 as D (5 bases). The CDR3 runs 14 residues. The V and J ends lost 4 bases and 4 bases respectively, with 14 bases between them. Looked up from germline, CDR1 is LGHNA and CDR2 is YNFKEQ. In DNA form, the CDR3 reads TGTGCCAGCAGCCCGGACTTACCTAGTTACGAGCAGTACTTC. This encodes CASSPDLPSYEQYF.

The chain uses TRBV5-5 and TRBJ1-3; D gene ambiguous. Trimming cost V 2 bases and J 4 bases, with 4 bases left between them. The germline V gene encodes CDR1 SGHKS and CDR2 YYEKEE (reference sequence). This CDR3 region has 12 residues. The chain's CDR3 is CASSFWGNTIYF. Here the CDR3 DNA reads TGTGCCAGCAGCTTTTGGGGAAACACCATATATTTT.

The chain recombines TRBV3-1 (or the pseudogene TRBV3-2) with TRBJ2-1; TRBD2 matches 11 bases. The trim removed 0 bases at V and 4 bases at J, leaving 5 bases unmatched. Germline lookup yields CDR1 LGHDT and CDR2 YNNKEL (reference sequence). The CDR3 has 17 residues. CDR3 coding DNA: TGTGCCAGCAGCCAAGATTCGGGACTAGCGGTATACAATGAGCAGTTCTTC. This sequence encodes CASSQDSGLAVYNEQFF.

The chain links TRBV11-1 to TRBJ2-1, with 8 bases that match TRBD1. V lost 6 bases and J lost 4; bases outside the gene matches: 8. CDR3 length: 15 amino acids. Looked up from germline, CDR1 is SGHAT and CDR2 is FQDESV (reference sequence). Written as DNA, the CDR3 is TGTGCCAGCAGATGGACAGGGTATGCTTACAATGAGCAGTTCTTC. It specifies CASRWTGYAYNEQFF.

This clone was detected once. The chain carries TRBV7-2 and TRBJ1-6, with TRBD1 matching 7 bases. After removal of 4 bases from V and 5 bases from J, the junction contained 2 bases not matched to a gene. CDR1 SGHTA and CDR2 FQGNSA come from the germline V gene. The CDR3 extends over 14 amino acids. The CDR3 DNA sequence: TGTGCCAGCAGCTCGACAGGGAATAATTCACCCCTCCACTTT. Translation: CASSSTGNNSPLHF. Based on the CDR3 plus reference TRBV7-2 and TRBJ1-6, the full variable domain is GAGVSQSPSNKVTEKGKDVELRCDPISGHTALYWYRQSLGQGLEFLIYFQGNSAPDKSGLPSDRFSAERTGGSVSTLTIQRTQQEDSAVYLCASSSTGNNSPLHFGNGTRLTVT.

CDR3: CASSATGTGANVLTF. In DNA form, the CDR3 reads TGTGCCAGCAGTGCCACAGGGACCGGGGCCAACGTCCTGACTTTC. V gene TRBV27 combines with J gene TRBJ2-6; a weak D match, TRBD1 (6 bases). Trimming left V 5 bases short and J 4 bases short, with 12 bases between. This CDR3 spans 15 amino acids. Germline loops: CDR1 MNHEY, CDR2 SMNVEV (reference sequence).

CDR3 in DNA: TGTGCCAGTAGTCCTCACCGACAGGGGTCCTACGAGCAGTACTTC. It specifies CASSPHRQGSYEQYF. The chain joins TRBV19 to TRBJ2-7; 8 bases map to TRBD1. The junction had 7 bases not matched to a gene; V was cut back by 5 bases and J by 1 base. The CDR3 has 15 residues. Germline CDR1 LNHDA, CDR2 SQIVND (reference sequence). The full variable domain, completed using reference TRBV19 and TRBJ2-7, is DGGITQSPKYLFRKEGQNVTLSCEQNLNHDAMYWYRQDPGQGLRLIYYSQIVNDFQKGDIAEGYSVSREKKESFPLTVTSAQKNPTAFYLCASSPHRQGSYEQYFGPGTRLTVT.

V is TRBV6-1 and J is TRBJ2-1; 11 bases are shared with TRBD2. This CDR3 contains 17 residues. J was trimmed by 8 bases and V by 2 bases; bases with no gene match: 11. Germline CDR1 reads MNHNS; CDR2 reads SASEGT. For the CDR3, the DNA is TGTGCCAGCAGTGAAAAGGACGCTAGCGGGAGGTTAGATGAGCAGTTCTTC. Amino acids: CASSEKDASGRLDEQFF.